The 3 T cell receptor beta chains below all came from one sample that was sequenced in a study of T cell responses to AZD1222 COVID-19 vaccine. Produced via immunoSEQ multiplex PCR; TCRdb's table is partial and in-frame only. The sample lists about 180,000 clones, approximately 86% occurring once. This sample comprised peripheral blood, obtained 28 days after the second AZD1222 dose. The receptor set was obtained from an adult who received the AZD1222 COVID-19 vaccine.

This clone came up once. For the CDR3, the DNA is TGTGCCAGCAGCCGGTACGATCAGGCTTTCTATGGCTACACCTTC. This gives the protein CASSRYDQAFYGYTF. This chain connects TRBV3-1 (or the pseudogene TRBV3-2) to TRBJ1-2, with no clear D. The CDR3 sequence is 15 residues long. The germline V gene has CDR1 LGHDT and CDR2 YNNKEL (reference sequence). V was cut by 4 bases and J by 4 bases, with 16 bases left in between.

This chain connects TRBV30 to TRBJ2-6, with 11 bases that match TRBD1. Losses at the gene ends were 4 bases for V and 0 bases for J; bases not matched to a gene: 5. The CDR3 is 17 residues long. Looked up from germline, CDR1 is GTSNPN and CDR2 is SVGIG (reference sequence). The CDR3 DNA reads as TGTGCCTGGACTGGACAGGGGGCTGCCTCTGGGGCCAACGTCCTGACTTTC. This encodes CAWTGQGAASGANVLTF.

This chain uses TRBV25-1 with TRBJ2-1; a weak D match, TRBD2 (6 bases). The germline V gene encodes CDR1 MGHDK and CDR2 SYGVNS. V lost 4 bases to trimming and J lost 13 bases, with 14 bases between them. The CDR3 has 12 residues. The DNA of the CDR3 is TGTGCCAGCAGTGCTCAACTAGCAGTCCAGTTCTTC. Translating gives CASSAQLAVQFF. The variable domain in full, completed from reference TRBV25-1 and TRBJ2-1, reads EADIYQTPRYLVIGTGKKITLECSQTMGHDKMYWYQQDPGMELHLIHYSYGVNSTEKGDLSSESTVSRIRTEHFPLTLESARPSHTSQYLCASSAQLAVQFFGPGTRLTVL.